This T cell receptor (beta chain) was obtained from a study of response to subunit inactivated influenza vaccine. Points from the study as a whole: The authors put forward the suggestion that each seasonal influenza vaccination may bring in only a limited number of new T cells.

This clonotype was picked up many times. Its antigen is unidentified. TCRdb reanalysed the RT-PCR reads using MiXCR and keeps one entry per CDR3 protein. The sample has roughly 670,000 distinct CDR3 sequences, 13% to 15% seen once. The TCR was taken from a man in his fifties or sixties who received an inactivated influenza vaccine. The sample was PBMCs from blood, taken 14 to 15 days before vaccination.

The CDR3 coding sequence is TGTGCCACCAGCAGAGATAGTTTATTGAGGCTCGGGGAAGAAAAACTGTTTTTT. Its protein product is CATSRDSLLRLGEEKLFF. The rearrangement uses TRBV15 and TRBJ1-4; no clear D. The CDR3 loop spans 18 amino acids. Trimming pared 0 bases from V and 8 bases from J, leaving 22 bases between. Germline-derived CDR1 and CDR2 are LNHNV and YYDKDF (reference sequence).